This TCR beta chain came from a study of blood T cells in healthy people across ages. Study-wide results and caveats: Donors of long life had a larger count of naive CD4+ cells and greater diversity than aged donors.

PCR was performed a second time for roughly 7 to 12 cycles using a sample-barcoded 5' primer and a J-beta primer mix. TCRdb reanalysed the 5' RACE reads using MiXCR and keeps one entry per CDR3 protein. The sample has around 1.5 million distinct CDR3 sequences; around 36% are singletons. The V end was cut by 0 bases, the J end by 6 bases, with 11 bases between. This CDR3 comprises 13 residues. Germline lookup yields CDR1 DFQATT and CDR2 SNEGSKA (reference sequence). The table lists this clonotype with a few counts. Its antigen is undetermined. There were at least 6 micrograms of total RNA extracted from every sample.

The V gene is TRBV20-1, the J gene TRBJ1-2; D is uncertain. The sequence derives from a woman under 40 in good health. The material sequenced was blood. CDR3 protein: CSARDGREDGYTF. CDR3 in DNA: TGCAGTGCTAGAGATGGGCGGGAGGATGGCTACACCTTC.